This entry lists 17 T cell receptor beta chains sequenced from one sample in a study of shared clonotypes between healthy human individuals. Naive CD8 cells were CD45RO-negative, positively selected for CCR7, excluding terminally differentiated effector memory CD45RA+ cells. Produced via immunoSEQ multiplex PCR; TCRdb's table is partial and in-frame only. This sample has about 2.1 million clones, with over 85% found just once. Sequencing was performed on naive CD8+ T cells from PBMCs. Receptor source: a man between 18 and 35 years old in good health. Some clones in this sample may be carry-over from other donors' samples.

The chain carries TRBV28 and TRBJ1-5; D gene uncertain. CDR1 MDHEN and CDR2 SYDVKM come from the germline V gene. V was clipped by 8 bases and J by 2 bases, with 13 bases between them. The CDR3 consists of 14 residues. The CDR3, as DNA: TGTGCCAGCTGCCCGAACGGGGGCAATCAGCCCCAGCATTTT. Its translation: CASCPNGGNQPQHF. The full variable domain, in which reference TRBV28 and TRBJ1-5 provide the parts outside the CDR3, is DVKVTQSSRYLVKRTGEKVFLECVQDMDHENMFWYRQDPGLGLRLIYFSYDVKMKEKGDIPEGYSVSREKKERFSLILESASTNQTSMYLCASCPNGGNQPQHFGDGTRLSIL.

The CDR3 DNA follows: TGTGCCAGCAGCGCGACAGGTCCAAATCCCTATGGCTACACCTTC. It is translated as CASSATGPNPYGYTF. The gene calls are TRBV9 and TRBJ1-2; tentative D call: TRBD1 (6 bases). The germline V and J ends were trimmed by 3 bases and 4 bases, with 16 bases remaining between them. There are 15 residues in the CDR3. Germline values: CDR1 SGDLS, CDR2 YYNGEE. Full variable domain (outside the CDR3, taken from reference TRBV9 and TRBJ1-2): DSGVTQTPKHLITATGQRVTLRCSPRSGDLSVYWYQQSLDQGLQFLIQYYNGEERAKGNILERFSAQQFPDLHSELNLSSLELGDSALYFCASSATGPNPYGYTFGSGTRLTVV.

The chain recombines TRBV5-1 with TRBJ2-2; D is unresolved. The germline V and J ends were trimmed by 5 bases and 1 base, with 3 bases remaining between them. Germline CDR1 SGHRS, CDR2 YFSETQ. This CDR3 has 12 amino acids. CDR3 region: CASRMNTGELFF. DNA of the CDR3: TGCGCCAGCAGAATGAACACCGGGGAGCTGTTTTTT.

About this clone itself: Other DNA sequences in the same sample also yield this CDR3. The chain is built from TRBV14 and TRBJ1-1, with D unresolved. The germline gives CDR1 SGHDN, CDR2 FVKESK. V lost 0 bases and J 0 bases, leaving 5 bases between the germline ends. The CDR3 covers 14 residues. The CDR3 DNA sequence: TGTGCCAGCAGCCAAGATTTGATGAACACTGAAGCTTTCTTT. It encodes CASSQDLMNTEAFF.

The chain is built from TRBV7-9 and TRBJ2-3, with 8 bases lining up with TRBD2. The germline V gene has CDR1 SEHNR and CDR2 FQNEAQ (reference sequence). The V and J ends lost 3 bases and 2 bases, in that order; junction bases with no gene match: 7. The CDR3 is 16 residues long. The CDR3 DNA reads as TGTGCCAGCAGCTTCACGCGGGAGGATCCCACAGATACGCAGTATTTT. This codes for CASSFTREDPTDTQYF.

V usage is TRBV7-2 and J usage is TRBJ1-5; TRBD1 might be the D (5 bases). V was clipped by 3 bases and J by 7 bases, with 13 bases between them. The CDR3 is made up of 14 amino acids. Germline lookup yields CDR1 SGHTA and CDR2 FQGNSA. The DNA for the CDR3 is TGTGCCAGCAGCTTTTCACTCTGGGGGCAGCCCCAGCATTTT. It is translated as CASSFSLWGQPQHF.

The rearrangement links TRBV4-1 to TRBJ2-7; TRBD1 aligns across 10 bases. Germline CDR1 reads MGHRA; CDR2 reads YSYEKL. The CDR3 runs 15 residues. With 5 bases clipped from V and 2 bases from J, the junction kept 6 bases outside the gene matches. CDR3 in amino acids: CASSSPGQGTYEQYF. The CDR3 region has the DNA TGCGCCAGCAGCTCGCCGGGACAGGGGACCTACGAGCAGTACTTC.

The chain uses TRBV7-3 and TRBJ2-7, with 8 nucleotides matching TRBD2. Germline values: CDR1 SGHTA, CDR2 FQGTGA. This CDR3 is built from 15 residues. J was trimmed by 3 bases and V by 5 bases; bases with no gene match: 9. CDR3 coding DNA: TGTGCCAGCAGCCAAAAGGGGGGACTAGGCTACGAGCAGTACTTC. This translates into CASSQKGGLGYEQYF.

The CDR3 DNA follows: TGTGCCAGCAGTTTATATGGGGTTGGGCAGCCCCAGCATTTT. Residues: CASSLYGVGQPQHF. V gene TRBV28 combines with J gene TRBJ1-5; D is undetermined. V dropped 1 base and J dropped 7 bases, with 11 bases sitting between them. In germline, CDR1 is MDHEN, CDR2 SYDVKM. The CDR3 covers 14 residues. The variable domain in full, completed from reference TRBV28 and TRBJ1-5, reads DVKVTQSSRYLVKRTGEKVFLECVQDMDHENMFWYRQDPGLGLRLIYFSYDVKMKEKGDIPEGYSVSREKKERFSLILESASTNQTSMYLCASSLYGVGQPQHFGDGTRLSIL.

In DNA form, the CDR3 reads TGTGCCAGCAGACCCCCCGAATCGAACACTGAAGCTTTCTTT. Translation gives CASRPPESNTEAFF. The chain uses TRBV7-9 and TRBJ1-1, with D unclear. Trimming took off 6 bases at V and 1 base at J, with 12 bases between the two ends. Germline values: CDR1 SEHNR, CDR2 FQNEAQ (reference sequence). The CDR3 runs 14 residues.

The chain combines TRBV7-8 with TRBJ2-7; 14 bases fit TRBD2. Germline loops: CDR1 SGHVS, CDR2 FQNEAQ. The CDR3 length is 16 residues. The V segment lost 5 bases and the J segment 4 bases; nucleotides outside the gene matches: 7. In DNA form, the CDR3 reads TGTGCCAGCAGCGTAGGAGGGACTAGCGGGAGTTACGAGCAGTACTTC. Its protein is CASSVGGTSGSYEQYF.

This chain joins TRBV10-3 and TRBJ1-1, with a weak D call TRBD1 (6 bases). V lost 3 bases and J 0 bases, leaving 11 bases between the germline ends. CDR1 ENHRY and CDR2 SYGVKD come from the germline V gene. The CDR3 contains 15 residues. The CDR3 region has the DNA TGTGCCATCAGTGAACCACAGGGTTTGAACACTGAAGCTTTCTTT. This translates into CAISEPQGLNTEAFF.

DNA of the CDR3: TGTGCCATCAGTGACGGGGATCCCACCGGCATGGAGACCCAGTACTTC. It is translated as CAISDGDPTGMETQYF. This sequence joins TRBV10-3 and TRBJ2-5; D possibly corresponds to TRBD2 (5 bases). Trimming pared 3 bases from V and 5 bases from J, leaving 19 bases between. Germline lookup yields CDR1 ENHRY and CDR2 SYGVKD. This CDR3 has 16 residues.

The V call is TRBV13, the J call TRBJ2-2; tentative D call: TRBD2 (6 bases). V lost 5 bases and J 0 bases, leaving 13 bases between the germline ends. The CDR3 is 16 amino acids. Germline V gene lookup returns CDR1 PRHDT and CDR2 FYEKMQ (reference sequence). In DNA form, the CDR3 reads TGTGCCAGCAGCCCATACGGGAGTGCGAACACCGGGGAGCTGTTTTTT. This gives the protein CASSPYGSANTGELFF.

The chain couples TRBV5-5 to TRBJ2-7; 8 bases match TRBD2. The J segment lost 3 bases and the V segment lost 4 bases, leaving 9 bases of the junction unmatched. Per the germline V gene, CDR1 is SGHKS and CDR2 is YYEKEE (reference sequence). This CDR3 is built from 15 residues. CDR3 amino acids: CASSAPPGTSYEQYF. In DNA form, the CDR3 reads TGTGCCAGCAGCGCTCCCCCCGGGACTAGCTACGAGCAGTACTTC.

V and J are TRBV6-5 and TRBJ1-4; no clear D. In germline, CDR1 is MNHEY, CDR2 SVGAGI. The CDR3 loop spans 15 amino acids. Deletions cut 7 bases from V and 0 bases from J, with 12 bases between. The CDR3 DNA reads TGTGCCAGCACGCGTCTCTCCGCAACTAATGAAAAACTGTTTTTT. Its translation: CASTRLSATNEKLFF.

The chain joins TRBV9 to TRBJ2-7, with TRBD1 identical over 9 bases. The V segment lost 4 bases and the J segment 5 bases; nucleotides outside the gene matches: 7. The CDR3 is made up of 14 amino acids. CDR1 and CDR2 (germline): SGDLS, YYNGEE. CDR3 loop: CASSFGQGSHEQYF. The CDR3 DNA sequence: TGTGCCAGCAGCTTTGGACAGGGGTCCCACGAGCAGTACTTC.